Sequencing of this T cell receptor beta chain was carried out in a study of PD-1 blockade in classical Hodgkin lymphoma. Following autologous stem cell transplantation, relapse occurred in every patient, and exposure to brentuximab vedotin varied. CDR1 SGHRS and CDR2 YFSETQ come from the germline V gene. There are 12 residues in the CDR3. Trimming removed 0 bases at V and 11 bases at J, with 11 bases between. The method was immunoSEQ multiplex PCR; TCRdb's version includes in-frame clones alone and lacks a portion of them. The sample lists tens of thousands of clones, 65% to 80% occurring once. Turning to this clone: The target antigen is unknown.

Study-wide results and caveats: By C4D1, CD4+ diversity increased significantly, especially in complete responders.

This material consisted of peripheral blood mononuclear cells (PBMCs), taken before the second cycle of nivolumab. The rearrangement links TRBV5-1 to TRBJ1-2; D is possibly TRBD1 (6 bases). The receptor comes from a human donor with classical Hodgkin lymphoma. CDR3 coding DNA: TGCGCCAGCAGCTTGGATGGCAGGGGATACACCTTC. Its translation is CASSLDGRGYTF.